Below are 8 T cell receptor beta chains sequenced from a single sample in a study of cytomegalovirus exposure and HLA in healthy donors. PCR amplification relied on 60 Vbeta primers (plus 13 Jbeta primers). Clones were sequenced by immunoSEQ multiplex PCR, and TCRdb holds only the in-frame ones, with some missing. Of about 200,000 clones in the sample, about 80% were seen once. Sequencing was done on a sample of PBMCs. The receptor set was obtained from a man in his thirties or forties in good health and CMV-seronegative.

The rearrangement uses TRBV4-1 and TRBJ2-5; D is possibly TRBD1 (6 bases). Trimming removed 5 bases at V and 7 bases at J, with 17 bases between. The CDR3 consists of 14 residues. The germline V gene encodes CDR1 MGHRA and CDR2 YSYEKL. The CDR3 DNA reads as TGCGCCAGCAGCGCTCCGGGACAACTGAGGACCCAGTACTTC. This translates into CASSAPGQLRTQYF.

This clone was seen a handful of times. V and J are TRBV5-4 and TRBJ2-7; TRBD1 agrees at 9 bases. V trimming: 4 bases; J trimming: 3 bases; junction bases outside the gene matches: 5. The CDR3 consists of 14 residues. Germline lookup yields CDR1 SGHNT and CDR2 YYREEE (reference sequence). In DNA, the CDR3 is TGTGCCAGCAGCCCCCGGACAGGGGACTACGAGCAGTACTTC. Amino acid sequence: CASSPRTGDYEQYF.

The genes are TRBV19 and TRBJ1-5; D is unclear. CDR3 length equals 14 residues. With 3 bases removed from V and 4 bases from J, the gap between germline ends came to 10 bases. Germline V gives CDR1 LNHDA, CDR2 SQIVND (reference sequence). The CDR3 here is CASSMGLTNQPQHF. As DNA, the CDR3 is TGTGCCAGTAGTATGGGCCTAACGAATCAGCCCCAGCATTTT.

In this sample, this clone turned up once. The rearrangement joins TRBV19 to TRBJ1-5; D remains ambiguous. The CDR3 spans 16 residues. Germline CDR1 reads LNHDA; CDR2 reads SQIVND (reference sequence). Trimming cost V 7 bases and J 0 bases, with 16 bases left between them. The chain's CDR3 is CASNPLPGDSNQPQHF. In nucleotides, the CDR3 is TGTGCCAGTAATCCACTTCCGGGAGATAGCAATCAGCCCCAGCATTTT.

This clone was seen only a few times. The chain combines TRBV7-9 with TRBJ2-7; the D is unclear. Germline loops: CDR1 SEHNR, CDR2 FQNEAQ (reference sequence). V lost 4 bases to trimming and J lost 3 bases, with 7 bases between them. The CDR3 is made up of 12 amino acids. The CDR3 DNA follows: TGTGCCAGCAGCTCGGTCAACTACGAGCAGTACTTC. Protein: CASSSVNYEQYF.

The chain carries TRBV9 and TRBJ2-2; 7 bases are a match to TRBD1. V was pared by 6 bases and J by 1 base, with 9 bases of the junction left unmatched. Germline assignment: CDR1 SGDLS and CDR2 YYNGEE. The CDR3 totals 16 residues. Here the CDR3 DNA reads TGTGCCAGCAAAGGAAGGGCAGGGGGGAACACCGGGGAGCTGTTTTTT. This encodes CASKGRAGGNTGELFF.

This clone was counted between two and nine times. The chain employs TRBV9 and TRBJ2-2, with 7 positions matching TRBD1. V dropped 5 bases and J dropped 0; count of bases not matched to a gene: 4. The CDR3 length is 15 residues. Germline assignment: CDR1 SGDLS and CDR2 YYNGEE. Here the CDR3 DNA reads TGTGCCAGCAGAGCCGGGACAGCGAACACCGGGGAGCTGTTTTTT. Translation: CASRAGTANTGELFF.

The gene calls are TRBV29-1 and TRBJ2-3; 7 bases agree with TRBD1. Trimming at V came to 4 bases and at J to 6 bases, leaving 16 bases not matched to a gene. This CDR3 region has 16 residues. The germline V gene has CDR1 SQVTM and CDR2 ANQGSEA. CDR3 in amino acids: CSVVPHETGTVDTQYF. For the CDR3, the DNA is TGCAGCGTTGTCCCGCACGAGACAGGGACAGTGGATACGCAGTATTTT.